Listed below are T cell receptor beta chains from one sample, sequenced in a study of beta chain features in type 1 diabetes. The method was immunoSEQ multiplex PCR; TCRdb's version includes in-frame clones alone and lacks a portion of them. The sample includes more than 300,000 clones, 9.6% of them seen just once. The source material was central memory CD4+ T cells from blood. Source of these receptors: a man aged 25 to 40 with type 1 diabetes. CDR3s include the opening cysteine and the closing phenylalanine or tryptophan. A D gene is named only where the DNA matches it firmly. Clone sizes are given selectively: once, few, many, or a class where the clone is expanded.

-	-	TRBV6-5	TRBJ2-7	CASKARTASYEQYF	TGTGCCAGCAAGGCACGGACAGCCTCCTACGAGCAGTACTTC
few	TRBD1	TRBV5-1	TRBJ1-1	CASSREGRGRSTTEAFF	TGCGCCAGCAGCCGCGAAGGCAGGGGGCGCTCCACGACTGAAGCTTTCTTT
-	-	TRBV11-1	TRBJ2-7	CASSYPIGGSSYEQYF	TGTGCCAGCAGCTACCCCATTGGCGGATCTTCCTACGAGCAGTACTTC
few	TRBD1	TRBV27	TRBJ1-6	CASSLNRDRASPLHF	TGTGCCAGCAGTCTAAACCGGGACAGGGCTTCACCCCTCCACTTT
-	TRBD1	TRBV5-4	TRBJ2-7	CASSPGQGPYEQYF	TGTGCCAGCAGCCCTGGACAGGGCCCCTACGAGCAGTACTTC
-	-	TRBV7-2	TRBJ2-2	CASSLGPSTGELFF	TGTGCCAGCAGCTTAGGTCCATCCACCGGGGAGCTGTTTTTT
few	-	TRBV5-1	TRBJ2-5	CASSLTGKETQYF	TGCGCCAGCAGCCTTACAGGGAAAGAGACCCAGTACTTC
-	TRBD1	TRBV6-1	TRBJ2-7	CASGDSTGGPREQYF	TGTGCCAGCGGAGACTCCACAGGGGGCCCTAGGGAGCAGTACTTC
few	-	TRBV28	TRBJ1-1	CASSQQGSEAFF	TGTGCCAGCAGTCAACAGGGTTCTGAAGCTTTCTTT
-	-	TRBV7-3	TRBJ2-1	CASIRASGSYNEQFF	TGTGCCAGCATCCGAGCCAGCGGTTCCTACAATGAGCAGTTCTTC
-	-	TRBV2	TRBJ1-1	CASGGEVNTEAFF	TGTGCCAGCGGGGGGGAGGTGAACACTGAAGCTTTCTTT
few	TRBD1	TRBV28	TRBJ2-1	CASRYTTGGSYNEQFF	TGTGCCAGCCGATACACTACAGGGGGCTCCTACAATGAGCAGTTCTTC
few	-	TRBV7-2	TRBJ2-7	CASSSNRVLTYEQYF	TGTGCCAGCAGCTCTAACAGGGTGCTAACCTACGAGCAGTACTTC
few	-	TRBV6-1	TRBJ2-3	CASMGSTDTQYF	TGTGCCAGCATGGGGTCCACAGATACGCAGTATTTT
-	-	TRBV11-2	TRBJ2-7	CASRPLGNSGYGHEQYF	TGTGCCAGCAGACCTCTGGGTAATAGCGGCTACGGACACGAGCAGTACTTC
-	-	TRBV11-2	TRBJ2-1	CASSLDRGGHNEQFF	TGTGCCAGCAGCTTAGATCGTGGAGGCCACAATGAGCAGTTCTTC
few	TRBD1	TRBV6-1	TRBJ2-1	CASKTGAVYNEQFF	TGTGCCAGCAAGACAGGGGCGGTCTACAATGAGCAGTTCTTC
few	-	TRBV9	TRBJ1-2	CASSVGGYYGYTF	TGTGCCAGCAGCGTAGGAGGGTACTATGGCTACACCTTC
-	TRBD1	TRBV27	TRBJ1-1	CASRRTGGGRNTEAFF	TGTGCCAGCAGGAGGACAGGGGGGGGGAGGAACACTGAAGCTTTCTTT
-	-	TRBV2	TRBJ2-7	CASSEDGYEQYF	TGTGCCAGCAGTGAAGACGGTTACGAGCAGTACTTC
-	TRBD1	TRBV27	TRBJ1-1	CASSLLRTGENTEAFF	TGTGCCAGCAGTTTATTACGGACAGGGGAGAACACTGAAGCTTTCTTT
-	-	TRBV9	TRBJ1-4	CASSPPPGATNEKLFF	TGTGCCAGCAGCCCACCCCCGGGAGCAACTAATGAAAAACTGTTTTTT
few	-	TRBV15	TRBJ2-5	CATSRLPGETQYF	TGTGCCACCAGCAGGCTCCCCGGGGAGACCCAGTACTTC
-	-	TRBV5-6	TRBJ2-7	CASSEGGGPEQYF	TGTGCCAGCAGCGAAGGTGGAGGCCCCGAGCAGTACTTC
few	-	TRBV29-1	TRBJ1-5	CSVIPSRGQPQHF	TGCAGCGTTATCCCCTCTCGTGGTCAGCCCCAGCATTTT
-	-	TRBV11-3	TRBJ2-6	CASSQDPGANVLTF	TGTGCCAGCAGCCAGGACCCTGGGGCCAACGTCCTGACTTTC
many	TRBD1	TRBV4-2	TRBJ2-4	CASSQGRPGQVNIQYF	TGTGCCAGCAGCCAAGGCCGACCGGGACAGGTGAACATTCAGTACTTC
-	-	TRBV5-1	TRBJ2-5	CASSVVETQYF	TGCGCCAGCAGCGTCGTAGAGACCCAGTACTTC
-	-	TRBV7-9	TRBJ2-1	CASSPSNKQFF	TGTGCCAGCAGTCCCTCCAACAAGCAGTTCTTC
-	-	TRBV19	TRBJ2-1	CASSQQFNEQFF	TGTGCCAGTAGTCAACAGTTCAATGAGCAGTTCTTC
-	-	TRBV7-2	TRBJ2-7	CASSLALPSYEQYF	TGTGCCAGCAGCTTAGCGCTACCATCCTACGAGCAGTACTTC
-	-	TRBV7-6	TRBJ1-1	CASSLVLGNTEAFF	TGTGCCAGCAGCTTAGTGTTGGGTAACACTGAAGCTTTCTTT
-	-	TRBV28	TRBJ2-7	CASSTGTQSYEQYF	TGTGCCAGCAGTACAGGGACACAAAGCTACGAGCAGTACTTC
-	-	TRBV7-9	TRBJ2-6	CASSLLEISGANVLTF	TGTGCCAGCAGCTTACTCGAAATTTCCGGGGCCAACGTCCTGACTTTC
-	-	TRBV28	TRBJ2-3	CASSTSSAGDTQYF	TGTGCCAGCAGTACCAGCTCCGCCGGAGATACGCAGTATTTT
-	-	TRBV2	TRBJ2-2	CASSLTQTFTGELFF	TGTGCCAGCAGCTTGACCCAAACCTTCACCGGGGAGCTGTTTTTT
few	TRBD2	TRBV7-9	TRBJ2-7	CASSSYSTSGIYEQYF	TGTGCCAGCAGCTCTTATAGCACTAGCGGAATCTACGAGCAGTACTTC
-	-	TRBV11-3	TRBJ2-1	CASTKGGEGNNEQFF	TGTGCCAGCACTAAAGGGGGAGAGGGAAACAATGAGCAGTTCTTC
-	-	TRBV6-6	TRBJ1-5	CASSYSGRDQPQHF	TGTGCCAGCAGTTACTCCGGGAGGGATCAGCCCCAGCATTTT
many	-	TRBV28	TRBJ2-7	CASSSYPRGLYEQYF	TGTGCCAGCAGTTCATATCCCAGGGGACTATACGAGCAGTACTTC
few	TRBD1	TRBV27	TRBJ1-1	CASSLWGTAYEAFF	TGTGCCAGCAGTTTGTGGGGGACAGCCTATGAAGCTTTCTTT
-	-	TRBV28	TRBJ2-7	CASSLISAGSYEQYF	TGTGCCAGCAGTTTAATTTCGGCGGGCTCGTACGAGCAGTACTTC
few	-	TRBV4-1	TRBJ2-7	CASSQALATSSYEQYF	TGTGCCAGCAGCCAAGCCCTAGCGACCAGCTCCTACGAGCAGTACTTC
-	TRBD2	TRBV18	TRBJ2-5	CASSPPGLAGEGTQYF	TGTGCCAGCTCACCGCCTGGACTAGCGGGAGAGGGAACCCAGTACTTC
-	-	TRBV5-1	TRBJ2-5	CASSLAPAGQETQYF	TGCGCCAGCAGCTTGGCTCCAGCGGGTCAAGAGACCCAGTACTTC
many	-	TRBV28	TRBJ2-5	CASSTAETQYF	TGTGCCAGCAGTACCGCGGAGACCCAGTACTTC
few	-	TRBV6-6	TRBJ1-1	CASTRGGAAPEAFF	TGTGCCAGCACCCGGGGGGGGGCAGCCCCTGAAGCTTTCTTT
-	-	TRBV19	TRBJ1-2	CASSEQGDYGYTF	TGTGCCAGTAGCGAACAGGGAGATTATGGCTACACCTTC